This section outlines one T cell receptor (beta chain) sequence together with its context. Per the authors' pipeline: Amplification of reference gene primers provided the estimated nucleated cell counts. The assay was immunoSEQ multiplex PCR, and TCRdb's table has in-frame clones only and misses some. From that table come the V and J calls and clone size; the DNA was used to work out D and trimming. The sample has more than 200,000 clones, 75% to 90% seen once. This record belongs to a study of blood T cell repertoires in COVID-19. Study in general: Samples representing acute and convalescent COVID-19 were sourced from the United States, Italy and Spain.

The germline V gene has CDR1 MNHEY and CDR2 SMNVEV (reference sequence). This CDR3 comprises 15 residues. V was shortened by 0 bases and J by 9 bases, with 15 bases between the two germline ends. Sequenced input: peripheral blood. The TCR was taken from a man aged 40-50 years with acute or convalescent COVID-19. V usage is TRBV27 and J usage is TRBJ1-5, with D possibly being TRBD1 (5 bases). The CDR3, as DNA: TGTGCCAGCAGTTTATCATTTGCAGGACAATTGCCCCAGCATTTT. Amino acid sequence: CASSLSFAGQLPQHF.